A single sample is the source of the 9 T cell receptor beta chains below, sequenced in a study of T cells in Graves' hyperthyroidism and ophthalmopathy. The source material, RNA transcripts, was used to amplify TCR beta CDR3 regions. When the TCR CDR3 underwent first-round RT-PCR, the HTBI primer set was used. Each CDR3 protein gets one entry after TCRdb re-called the multiplex PCR reads with MiXCR. Of roughly 500,000 distinct CDR3 sequences detected, 40% to 55% appear once; the ten largest clones hold around 19%. The source material was peripheral blood or thyroid tissue (not recorded which). The receptors stem from an adult woman with Graves' disease, either hyperthyroidism or ophthalmopathy (not recorded which).

This clonotype has a handful of counts. This chain uses TRBV28 with TRBJ2-7; 8 nucleotides match TRBD2. Germline V gives CDR1 MDHEN, CDR2 SYDVKM. The V segment lost 10 bases and the J segment 2 bases; nucleotides outside the gene matches: 7. The CDR3 spans 13 residues. This chain's CDR3 is CATSSGLTYEQYF. CDR3 bases: TGTGCCACTTCTAGCGGGTTAACCTACGAGCAGTACTTC.

V gene TRBV15 combines with J gene TRBJ1-5, with 11 bases that match TRBD1. The CDR3 spans 15 residues. The V gene's germline CDR1 is LNHNV and CDR2 YYDKDF (reference sequence). With V trimmed by 3 bases and J by 6 bases, 4 bases remained unmatched. The DNA for the CDR3 is TGTGCCACCAGCAGGACCGGGACAGGGGGTCAGCCCCAGCATTTT. This codes for CATSRTGTGGQPQHF.

The chain uses TRBV2 and TRBJ1-5, with a possible D match to TRBD1 (6 bases). CDR3 length: 14 amino acids. Germline lookup yields CDR1 SNHLY and CDR2 FYNNEI. The V and J ends lost 4 bases and 5 bases respectively, with 12 bases between them. CDR3 amino acids: CASSVNRVDQPQHF. The DNA of the CDR3 is TGTGCCAGCAGTGTGAACAGGGTCGATCAGCCCCAGCATTTT. The complete variable domain, with remaining parts taken from reference TRBV2 and TRBJ1-5, reads EPEVTQTPSHQVTQMGQEVILRCVPISNHLYFYWYRQILGQKVEFLVSFYNNEISEKSEIFDDQFSVERPDGSNFTLKIRSTKLEDSAMYFCASSVNRVDQPQHFGDGTRLSIL.

The gene calls are TRBV7-2 and TRBJ2-7; TRBD1 matches 7 bases. V lost 4 bases to trimming and J lost 3 bases; unmatched junction nucleotides: 12. The CDR3 consists of 16 residues. Germline-derived CDR1 and CDR2 are SGHTA and FQGNSA. The CDR3 loop is CASSSYRGDRIYEQYF. CDR3 in DNA: TGTGCCAGCAGCTCTTACAGAGGGGACAGAATCTACGAGCAGTACTTC. Full variable domain (missing parts from reference TRBV7-2 and TRBJ2-7): GAGVSQSPSNKVTEKGKDVELRCDPISGHTALYWYRQSLGQGLEFLIYFQGNSAPDKSGLPSDRFSAERTGGSVSTLTIQRTQQEDSAVYLCASSSYRGDRIYEQYFGPGTRLTVT.

About this clonotype itself: One junction end disagrees with the germline gene, perhaps due to a read error. V gene TRBV7-8 combines with J gene TRBJ2-7, with 8 bases identical to TRBD1. Germline V lookup: CDR1 SGHVS, CDR2 FQNEAQ. This CDR3 comprises 15 residues. CDR3 sequence (DNA): TGCGCCAGCAGCTTAGGTCCAGGGGGCTACTACGAGCAGTACTTC. Protein sequence: CASSLGPGGYYEQYF.

For this clonotype: A much more abundant neighbour one base away suggests this may be a read error. The gene calls are TRBV29-1 and TRBJ2-7, with D perhaps matching TRBD2 (5 bases). Trimming shortened V by 2 bases and J by 6 bases, and 8 bases separated the two germline ends. CDR3 size: 11 residues. Germline V gene sequence: CDR1 SQVTM, CDR2 ANQGSEA. The CDR3 protein is CSVERGSEQYF. The CDR3 nucleotides are TGCAGCGTTGAACGAGGGAGCGAGCAGTACTTC.

This clonotype was detected many times. The chain couples TRBV12-3 or TRBV12-4 to TRBJ2-2; no clear D. CDR3 length: 14 residues. Trimming left V 4 bases short and J 7 bases short, with 13 bases between. The CDR3 DNA is TGTGCCAGCAGTTCCCAGACCTGGAACGGGGAGCTGTTTTTT. It translates to CASSSQTWNGELFF.

The table lists this clonotype with a count of one. CDR3 nucleotide sequence: TGTGCCAGTAGCCCAGACAGGGTTCAGGGTCCGGGGGACGAGCAGTACTTC. This codes for CASSPDRVQGPGDEQYF. V and J are TRBV19 and TRBJ2-7; the D gene is possibly TRBD1 (7 bases). The CDR3 has 17 residues. Germline V gives CDR1 LNHDA, CDR2 SQIVND (reference sequence). The V end lost 6 bases, the J end lost 5 bases, and 26 bases lay between the germline ends.

This clonotype was recorded many times. The chain is built from TRBV25-1 and TRBJ1-6; 8 positions agree with TRBD1. The CDR3 has 13 amino acids. Germline assignment: CDR1 MGHDK and CDR2 SYGVNS. Losses at the gene ends were 3 bases for V and 9 bases for J; bases not matched to a gene: 1. The CDR3 sequence is CASSEGTGSPLHF. In DNA form, the CDR3 reads TGTGCCAGCAGTGAGGGGACAGGTTCACCCCTCCACTTT.